Detailed here is one TCR beta chain. Its antigen remains unknown. The data originate from a study of cytomegalovirus exposure and HLA in healthy donors. Overall study results and limits: Earlier analysis found most TCR beta V segments productive about 90% or about 30% of the time.

This PCR relied on a set of 60 Vbeta primers and 13 Jbeta primers. Sequencing was performed with immunoSEQ multiplex PCR; in TCRdb, only in-frame clones are kept and a portion is missing. The sample holds some 190,000 clones, 65% to 85% seen once. CDR1 is SGHTA and CDR2 is FQGNSA in the germline V gene. V lost 2 bases and J lost 8, with 15 bases in between. The CDR3 extends over 15 amino acids. This rearrangement joins TRBV7-2 to TRBJ1-4, with TRBD1 as a possible D gene (5 bases). The sequence came from a female donor in good health and CMV-seronegative. The sample consisted of PBMCs. The CDR3 DNA reads TGTGCCAGCAGCTTATTCGGCAGGGTTGGCGAAAAACTGTTTTTT. Amino acid sequence: CASSLFGRVGEKLFF.